Below, 4 T cell receptor beta chains from the same sample are listed, as sequenced in a study of T cell clonality in common variable immunodeficiency. Study-wide results and caveats: Common variable immunodeficiency TCR beta sequences reportedly had fewer deletions and N-nucleotide insertions.

These TCRs' antigens remain unknown. This table comes from immunoSEQ multiplex PCR, and its TCRdb copy is limited to in-frame clones, with some not included. The profile covers roughly 30,000 clones, none occurring a single time. The sequenced sample consisted of peripheral blood mononuclear cells. The origin of the receptors is a human donor with common variable immunodeficiency.

Ten or more counts support this clone. Read data end 3 residues before the CDR3 end; the end is taken from the germline J gene. The J gene is TRBJ2-2, the V gene TRBV20-1; 8 bases are shared with TRBD2. The V gene's germline CDR1 is DFQATT and CDR2 SNEGSKA (reference sequence). V dropped 3 bases and J dropped 4; count of bases not matched to a gene: 7. This CDR3 contains 15 residues. This chain's CDR3 is CSARRGDRGTGELFF. Partial CDR3 DNA: TGCAGTGCTAGGCGGGGGGATCGGGGCACCGGGGAG.

This clone has ten or more counts. Read sequence stops 3 residues before the CDR3 end, and the germline J gene provides the missing end. V is TRBV5-4 and J is TRBJ2-3, with a weak D call TRBD2 (6 bases). Germline CDR1 is SGHNT and CDR2 is YYREEE (reference sequence). The CDR3 contains 15 residues. The V and J ends lost 3 bases and 5 bases respectively, with 16 bases between them. The CDR3 is CASSSERVTLDTQYF. Incomplete CDR3 DNA: TGTGCCAGCAGCTCAGAGCGGGTAACGCTAGATACG. Variable domain in full (rest from reference TRBV5-4 and TRBJ2-3): ETGVTQSPTHLIKTRGQQVTLRCSSQSGHNTVSWYQQALGQGPQFIFQYYREEENGRGNFPPRFSGLQFPNYSSELNVNALELDDSALYLCASSSERVTLDTQYFGPGTRLTVL.

This clone was detected ten times or more. From the germline J gene comes the end of the CDR3, since the read stops 3 residues before it. J is TRBJ2-1 and V is TRBV5-5, with D perhaps matching TRBD1 (5 bases). V was cut by 0 bases and J by 8 bases, with 9 bases left in between. The CDR3 runs to 13 residues. CDR1 is SGHKS, CDR2 YYEKEE, per germline (reference sequence). CDR3 sequence reads: CASSLDQGDEQFF. Incomplete CDR3 DNA: TGTGCCAGCAGCTTGGATCAGGGCGATGAG.

To note about this clone: The missing CDR3 end, 3 residues past where the read stops, is filled in from the germline J gene. The chain combines TRBV2 with TRBJ1-1; TRBD1 matches 7 bases. This CDR3 contains 15 residues. Per germline, CDR1 SNHLY and CDR2 FYNNEI. After removal of 7 bases from V and 0 bases from J, the junction contained 8 bases not matched to a gene. The CDR3 loop reads CASIGTDSMNTEAFF. The covered CDR3 bases are TGTGCCAGCATCGGGACAGACTCAATGAACACTGAA.